The TCR beta chain under discussion was sequenced for a study of shared clonotypes between healthy human individuals. The CDR3 contains 16 residues. V dropped 4 bases and J dropped 3; count of bases not matched to a gene: 14. Germline V CDR1 and CDR2: GTSNPN, SVGIG (reference sequence). Notes on the study in general: Naive subsets, compared against memory subsets, generally had larger estimated richness values. Non-shared clonotypes had lower generation probabilities than clonotypes shared by all four sorted-subset donors. Tissues were not sampled, only blood, and their repertoires likely differ.

Several immunoSEQ plates received, in even portions, the genomic DNA of each subset. Here immunoSEQ multiplex PCR was the method, and the copy in TCRdb shows in-frame clones only, minus some. The sample has millions of clones, 90% to 95% seen once; the top ten hold around 0.14%. Turning to this clone: Its target is unknown.

Sequenced: naive CD4+ T cells sorted from blood. As to subset: CD45RA+ positively selected. This rearrangement joins TRBV30 to TRBJ1-2, with 7 bases fitting TRBD1. This TCR was sampled from a man younger than 30 in good health. The CDR3 nucleotides are TGTGCCTGGATAGGGGGGCGGGACAGAGGGGACTATGGCTACACCTTC. It codes for CAWIGGRDRGDYGYTF.